The clone carrying this TCR beta chain was observed a few times. The antigen is not known. This sample was included in a study of T-cell memory formation after mild COVID-19. Whole-study context: There were largely donor-specific TCR clusters. Study results and limitations: The CD4+ clones that contracted clustered mainly within CM and EM, and the CD8+ clones concentrated in EMRA. Pre-infection memory carried some responding clones, suggesting that cross-reactive memory joined.

TCRdb passed the 5' RACE reads through MiXCR, listing each CDR3 protein once. This table holds hundreds of thousands of distinct CDR3 sequences, approximately 14% found once. The CDR3 loop spans 14 amino acids. V lost 0 bases and J lost 4, with 6 bases in between. CDR1 is SGHVS and CDR2 is FNYEAQ in the germline V gene. The source of this sequence is a man aged 18 to 30 who had mild COVID-19 (a few samples of this study predate the infection). Cell type and time point are not known. This chain links TRBV7-6 with TRBJ2-2; D is ambiguous. The sequencing input was PBMCs or a T cell subset sorted from them (not recorded which). The CDR3, as DNA: TGTGCCAGCAGCTTAGCCGTTGGCACCGGGGAGCTGTTTTTT. Amino acid sequence: CASSLAVGTGELFF.